Listed below are T cell receptor beta chains from one sample, sequenced in a study of T cell responses to AZD1222 COVID-19 vaccine. Clones were sequenced by immunoSEQ multiplex PCR, and TCRdb holds only the in-frame ones, with some missing. This sample has 110,000 or so clones, with roughly 88% found just once. Material: peripheral blood, obtained on day 0 of MenACWY control vaccination. Receptors originate from an adult in good health. CDR3s include the opening cysteine and the closing phenylalanine or tryptophan.

TRBV30	CAWSGGGSSGNTIYF
TRBV27	CASSKLREALRNTEAFF
TRBV5-1	CASSLRGGGAGANVLTF
TRBV5-1	CASSSGQGETNQPQHF
TRBV27	CATRISYNSPLHF
TRBV4-1	CAIRRGGTDGYTF
TRBV25-1	CASSEGLGDRGHGYTF
TRBV6-5	CASNVATGIETQYF
TRBV5-1	CASSPTSGSSYEQYF
TRBV7-8	CASSQTGISYNSPLHF
TRBV29-1	CSVEIGGDEQYF
TRBV5-6	CASSLPKNRRQETQYF
TRBV28	CASSSVQRADTQYF
TRBV20-1	CSASGTDNSPLHF
TRBV9	CASSVGGYSNQPQHF
TRBV18	CASSPPGGLGRAFF
TRBV7-3	CASSLGGQQQYF
TRBV2	CASRQTGGNQPQHF
TRBV7-8	CASSTDRGSYNEQFF
TRBV3-1/TRBV3-2	CASHTLGSYEQYF
TRBV29-1	CSALLERDTYEQYF
TRBV28	CASSPTLIRYNEQFF
TRBV29-1	CSTQQGDPNTGELFF
TRBV30	CAWREGVNYGYTF
TRBV11-3	CASAAGDGGELFF
TRBV27	CASRPQGLGGYTF
TRBV5-5	CASSLDLGINQPQHF
TRBV9	CASSVAEAGTQYF
TRBV6-5	CASSYGTGMPQHF
TRBV7-2	CASSLVGLDGELFF
TRBV3-1/TRBV3-2	CASSQAGGKLFF
TRBV5-4	CASSQMSTGELFF
TRBV6-6	CASSYPHRGEEAFF